This record covers a single T cell receptor beta chain. Germline V gene lookup returns CDR1 DFQATT and CDR2 SNEGSKA (reference sequence). The ends lost 2 bases at V and 2 bases at J; junction bases unmatched: 2. The CDR3 covers 14 residues. RNA transcripts yielded amplified TCR beta CDR3 regions. HTBI primers were used in a first-round RT-PCR, which preceded a second-round multiplex PCR. TCRdb re-derived calls from the multiplex PCR reads in MiXCR, one entry per CDR3 protein. The table shows over 650,000 distinct CDR3 sequences, with roughly 39% occurring only once. These data come from a study of Graves' ophthalmopathy and Graves' hyperthyroidism.

Material: peripheral blood. This TCR came from an adult man with Graves' ophthalmopathy. The J gene is TRBJ2-2, the V gene TRBV20-1; 7 bases fit TRBD1. The CDR3 reads CSARRQGNTGELFF. The CDR3 DNA follows: TGCAGTGCTAGAAGACAGGGTAACACCGGGGAGCTGTTTTTT.